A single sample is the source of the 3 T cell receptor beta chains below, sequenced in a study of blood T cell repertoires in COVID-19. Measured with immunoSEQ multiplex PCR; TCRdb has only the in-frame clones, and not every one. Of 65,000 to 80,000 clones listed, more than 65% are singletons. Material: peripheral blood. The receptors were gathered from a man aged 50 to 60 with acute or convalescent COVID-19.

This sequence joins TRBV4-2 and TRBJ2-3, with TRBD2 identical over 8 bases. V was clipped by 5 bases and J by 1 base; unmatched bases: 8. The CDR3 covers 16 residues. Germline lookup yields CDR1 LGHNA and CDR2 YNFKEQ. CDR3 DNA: TGTGCCAGCAGCGATCTACATAGCGGGGGCACAGATACGCAGTATTTT. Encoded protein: CASSDLHSGGTDTQYF.

CDR3 in DNA: TGCGCCAGTACTAGCTCCTACGAGCAGTACTTC. Translation gives CASTSSYEQYF. The V gene is TRBV10-2, the J gene TRBJ2-7, with a tentative D call TRBD2 (5 bases). V lost 9 bases, J lost 0 bases, and 6 bases lay in between. This CDR3 spans 11 amino acids. Germline-derived CDR1 and CDR2 are WSHSY and SAAADI.

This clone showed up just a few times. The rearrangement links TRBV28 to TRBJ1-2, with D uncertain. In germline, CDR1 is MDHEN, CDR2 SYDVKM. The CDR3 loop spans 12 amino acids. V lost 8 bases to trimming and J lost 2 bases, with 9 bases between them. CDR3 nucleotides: TGTGCCAGCGAAGGCGGGAACTATGGCTACACCTTC. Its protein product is CASEGGNYGYTF.